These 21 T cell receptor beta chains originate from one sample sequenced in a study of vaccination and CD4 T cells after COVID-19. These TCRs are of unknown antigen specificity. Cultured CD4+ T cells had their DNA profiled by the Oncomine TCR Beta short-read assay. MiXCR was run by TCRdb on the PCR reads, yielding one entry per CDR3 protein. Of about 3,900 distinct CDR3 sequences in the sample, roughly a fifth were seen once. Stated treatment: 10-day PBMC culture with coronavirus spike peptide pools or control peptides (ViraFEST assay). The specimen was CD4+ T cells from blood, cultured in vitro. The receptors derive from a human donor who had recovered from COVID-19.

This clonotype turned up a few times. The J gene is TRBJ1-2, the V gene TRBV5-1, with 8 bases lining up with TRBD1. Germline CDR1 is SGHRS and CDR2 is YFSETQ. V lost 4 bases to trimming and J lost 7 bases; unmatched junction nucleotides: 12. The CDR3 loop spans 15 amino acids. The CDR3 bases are TGCGCCAGCAGCACTGACTCAGGGGGCGCGAGTGGCTACACCTTC. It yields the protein CASSTDSGGASGYTF.

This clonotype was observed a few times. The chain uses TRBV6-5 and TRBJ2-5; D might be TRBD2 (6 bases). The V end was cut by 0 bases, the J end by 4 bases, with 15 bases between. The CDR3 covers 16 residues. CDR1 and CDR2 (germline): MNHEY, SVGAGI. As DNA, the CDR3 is TGTGCCAGCAGTTACTCGTGGGGTAACGGGGGAGAGACCCAGTACTTC. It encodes CASSYSWGNGGETQYF.

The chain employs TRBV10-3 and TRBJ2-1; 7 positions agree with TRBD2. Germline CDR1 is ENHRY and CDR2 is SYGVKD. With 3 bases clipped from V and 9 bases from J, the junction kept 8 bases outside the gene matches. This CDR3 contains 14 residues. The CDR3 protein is CAISEGTTMPEQFF. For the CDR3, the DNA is TGTGCCATCAGTGAAGGGACTACCATGCCTGAGCAGTTCTTC.

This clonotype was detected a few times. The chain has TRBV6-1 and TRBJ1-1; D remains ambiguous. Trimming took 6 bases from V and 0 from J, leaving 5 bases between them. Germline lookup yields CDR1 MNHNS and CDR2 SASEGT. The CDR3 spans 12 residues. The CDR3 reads CASSNLNTEAFF. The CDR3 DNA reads TGTGCCAGCAGCAATTTGAACACTGAAGCTTTCTTT.

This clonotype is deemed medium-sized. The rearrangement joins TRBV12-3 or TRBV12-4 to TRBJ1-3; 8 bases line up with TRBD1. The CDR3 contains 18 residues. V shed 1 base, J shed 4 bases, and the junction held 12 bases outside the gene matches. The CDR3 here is CASSLVPLSRGLGNTIYF. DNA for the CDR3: TGTGCCAGCAGTTTAGTCCCCCTCAGCAGGGGGCTGGGAAACACCATATATTTT.

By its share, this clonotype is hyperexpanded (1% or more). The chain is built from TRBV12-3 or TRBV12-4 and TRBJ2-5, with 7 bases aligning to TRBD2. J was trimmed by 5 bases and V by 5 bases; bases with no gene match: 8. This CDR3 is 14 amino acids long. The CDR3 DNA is TGTGCCAGCAGTGCCGGGACTACCTCGGAGACCCAGTACTTC. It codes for CASSAGTTSETQYF.

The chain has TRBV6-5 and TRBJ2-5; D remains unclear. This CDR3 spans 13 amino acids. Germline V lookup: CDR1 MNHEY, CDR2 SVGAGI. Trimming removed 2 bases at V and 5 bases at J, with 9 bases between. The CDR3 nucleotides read TGTGCCAGCAGTTACCTCTCGAGCGAGACCCAGTACTTC. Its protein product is CASSYLSSETQYF.

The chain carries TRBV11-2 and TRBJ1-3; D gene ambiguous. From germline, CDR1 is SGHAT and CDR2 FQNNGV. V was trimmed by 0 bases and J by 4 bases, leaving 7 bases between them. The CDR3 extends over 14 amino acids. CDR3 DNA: TGTGCCAGCAGCTTAGACAGGCCGGGAAACACCATATATTTT. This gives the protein CASSLDRPGNTIYF.

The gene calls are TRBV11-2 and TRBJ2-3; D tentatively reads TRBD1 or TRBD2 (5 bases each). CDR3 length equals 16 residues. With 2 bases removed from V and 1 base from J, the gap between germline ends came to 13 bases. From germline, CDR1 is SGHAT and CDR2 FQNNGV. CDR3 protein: CASSLTGLAGTDTQYF. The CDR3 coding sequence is TGTGCCAGCAGCTTAACGGGGCTAGCTGGCACAGATACGCAGTATTTT.

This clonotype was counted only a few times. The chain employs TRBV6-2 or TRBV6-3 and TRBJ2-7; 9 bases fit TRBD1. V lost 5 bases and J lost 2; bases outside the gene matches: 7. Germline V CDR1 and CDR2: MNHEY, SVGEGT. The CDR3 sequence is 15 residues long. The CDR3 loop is CASSGIGQGTYEQYF. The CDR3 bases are TGTGCCAGCAGTGGAATCGGACAGGGGACCTACGAGCAGTACTTC.

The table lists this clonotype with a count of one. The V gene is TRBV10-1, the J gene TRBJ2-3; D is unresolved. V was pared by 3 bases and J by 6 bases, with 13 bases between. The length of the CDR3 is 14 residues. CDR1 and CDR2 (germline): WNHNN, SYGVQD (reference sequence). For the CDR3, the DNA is TGCGCCAGCAGTGATGGGCAGGCATTGGATACGCAGTATTTT. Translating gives CASSDGQALDTQYF.

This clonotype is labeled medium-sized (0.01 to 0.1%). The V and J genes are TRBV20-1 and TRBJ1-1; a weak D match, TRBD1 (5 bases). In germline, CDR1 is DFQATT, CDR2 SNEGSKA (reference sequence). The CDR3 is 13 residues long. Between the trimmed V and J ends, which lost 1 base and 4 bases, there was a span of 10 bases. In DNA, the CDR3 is TGCAGTGCTAGAGGGGACCCTATCACTGAAGCTTTCTTT. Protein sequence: CSARGDPITEAFF.

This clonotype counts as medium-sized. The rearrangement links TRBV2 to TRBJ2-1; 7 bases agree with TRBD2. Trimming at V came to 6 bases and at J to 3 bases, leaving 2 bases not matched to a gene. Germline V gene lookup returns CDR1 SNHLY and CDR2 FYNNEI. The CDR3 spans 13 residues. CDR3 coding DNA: TGTGCCAGCAGGGGGAGGGTCTACAATGAGCAGTTCTTC. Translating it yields CASRGRVYNEQFF.

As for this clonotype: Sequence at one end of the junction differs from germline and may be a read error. The CDR3 region is CSASRGGNTGELFF. The CDR3 bases are TGCAGCGCTAGTCGGGGGGGCAACACCGGGGAGCTGTTTTTT. This rearrangement joins TRBV20-1 to TRBJ2-2; 8 nucleotides agree with TRBD2. The V gene's germline CDR1 is DFQATT and CDR2 SNEGSKA (reference sequence). This CDR3 contains 14 residues.

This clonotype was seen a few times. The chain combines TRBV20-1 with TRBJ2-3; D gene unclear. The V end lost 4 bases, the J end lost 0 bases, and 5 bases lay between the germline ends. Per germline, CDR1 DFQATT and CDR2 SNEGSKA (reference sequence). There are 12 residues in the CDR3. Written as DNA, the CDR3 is TGCAGTGCTAAAAGGAGCACAGATACGCAGTATTTT. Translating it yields CSAKRSTDTQYF.

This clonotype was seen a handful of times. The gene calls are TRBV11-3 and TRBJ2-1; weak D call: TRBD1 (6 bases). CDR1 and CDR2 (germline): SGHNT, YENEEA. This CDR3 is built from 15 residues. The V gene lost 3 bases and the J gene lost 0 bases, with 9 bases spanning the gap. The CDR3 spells CASSLTGSSYNEQFF. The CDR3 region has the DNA TGTGCCAGCAGCTTGACAGGTAGCTCCTACAATGAGCAGTTCTTC.

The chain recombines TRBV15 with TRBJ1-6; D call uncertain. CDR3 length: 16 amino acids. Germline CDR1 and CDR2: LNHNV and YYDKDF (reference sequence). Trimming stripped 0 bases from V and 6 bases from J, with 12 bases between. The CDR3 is CATSRDKTVANSPLHF. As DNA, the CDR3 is TGTGCCACCAGCAGAGATAAAACAGTGGCTAATTCACCCCTCCACTTT.

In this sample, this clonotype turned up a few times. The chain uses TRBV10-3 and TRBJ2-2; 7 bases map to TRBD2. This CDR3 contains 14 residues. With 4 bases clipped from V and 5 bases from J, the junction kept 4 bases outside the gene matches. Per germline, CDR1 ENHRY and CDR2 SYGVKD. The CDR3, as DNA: TGTGCCATCAGTGCCGGGGGGTCGACCGGGGAGCTGTTTTTT. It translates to CAISAGGSTGELFF.

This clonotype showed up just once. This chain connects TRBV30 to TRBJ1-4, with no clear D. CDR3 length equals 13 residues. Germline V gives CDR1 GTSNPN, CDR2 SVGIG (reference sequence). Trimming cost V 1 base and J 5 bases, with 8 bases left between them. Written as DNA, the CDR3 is TGTGCCTGGAGTGGGGGATCCAATGAAAAACTGTTTTTT. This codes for CAWSGGSNEKLFF.

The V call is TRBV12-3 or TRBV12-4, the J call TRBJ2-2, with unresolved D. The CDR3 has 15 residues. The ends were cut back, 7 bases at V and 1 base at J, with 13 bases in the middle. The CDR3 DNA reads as TGTGCCAGCACTAGACGGAAGCTGAACACCGGGGAGCTGTTTTTT. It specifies CASTRRKLNTGELFF.

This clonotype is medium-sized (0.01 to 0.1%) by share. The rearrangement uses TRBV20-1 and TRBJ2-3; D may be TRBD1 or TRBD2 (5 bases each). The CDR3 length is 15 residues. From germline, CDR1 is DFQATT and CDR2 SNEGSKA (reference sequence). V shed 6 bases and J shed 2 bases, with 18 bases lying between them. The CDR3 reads CSAQGPHGNTDTQYF. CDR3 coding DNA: TGCAGTGCCCAGGGACCCCACGGTAACACAGATACGCAGTATTTT.